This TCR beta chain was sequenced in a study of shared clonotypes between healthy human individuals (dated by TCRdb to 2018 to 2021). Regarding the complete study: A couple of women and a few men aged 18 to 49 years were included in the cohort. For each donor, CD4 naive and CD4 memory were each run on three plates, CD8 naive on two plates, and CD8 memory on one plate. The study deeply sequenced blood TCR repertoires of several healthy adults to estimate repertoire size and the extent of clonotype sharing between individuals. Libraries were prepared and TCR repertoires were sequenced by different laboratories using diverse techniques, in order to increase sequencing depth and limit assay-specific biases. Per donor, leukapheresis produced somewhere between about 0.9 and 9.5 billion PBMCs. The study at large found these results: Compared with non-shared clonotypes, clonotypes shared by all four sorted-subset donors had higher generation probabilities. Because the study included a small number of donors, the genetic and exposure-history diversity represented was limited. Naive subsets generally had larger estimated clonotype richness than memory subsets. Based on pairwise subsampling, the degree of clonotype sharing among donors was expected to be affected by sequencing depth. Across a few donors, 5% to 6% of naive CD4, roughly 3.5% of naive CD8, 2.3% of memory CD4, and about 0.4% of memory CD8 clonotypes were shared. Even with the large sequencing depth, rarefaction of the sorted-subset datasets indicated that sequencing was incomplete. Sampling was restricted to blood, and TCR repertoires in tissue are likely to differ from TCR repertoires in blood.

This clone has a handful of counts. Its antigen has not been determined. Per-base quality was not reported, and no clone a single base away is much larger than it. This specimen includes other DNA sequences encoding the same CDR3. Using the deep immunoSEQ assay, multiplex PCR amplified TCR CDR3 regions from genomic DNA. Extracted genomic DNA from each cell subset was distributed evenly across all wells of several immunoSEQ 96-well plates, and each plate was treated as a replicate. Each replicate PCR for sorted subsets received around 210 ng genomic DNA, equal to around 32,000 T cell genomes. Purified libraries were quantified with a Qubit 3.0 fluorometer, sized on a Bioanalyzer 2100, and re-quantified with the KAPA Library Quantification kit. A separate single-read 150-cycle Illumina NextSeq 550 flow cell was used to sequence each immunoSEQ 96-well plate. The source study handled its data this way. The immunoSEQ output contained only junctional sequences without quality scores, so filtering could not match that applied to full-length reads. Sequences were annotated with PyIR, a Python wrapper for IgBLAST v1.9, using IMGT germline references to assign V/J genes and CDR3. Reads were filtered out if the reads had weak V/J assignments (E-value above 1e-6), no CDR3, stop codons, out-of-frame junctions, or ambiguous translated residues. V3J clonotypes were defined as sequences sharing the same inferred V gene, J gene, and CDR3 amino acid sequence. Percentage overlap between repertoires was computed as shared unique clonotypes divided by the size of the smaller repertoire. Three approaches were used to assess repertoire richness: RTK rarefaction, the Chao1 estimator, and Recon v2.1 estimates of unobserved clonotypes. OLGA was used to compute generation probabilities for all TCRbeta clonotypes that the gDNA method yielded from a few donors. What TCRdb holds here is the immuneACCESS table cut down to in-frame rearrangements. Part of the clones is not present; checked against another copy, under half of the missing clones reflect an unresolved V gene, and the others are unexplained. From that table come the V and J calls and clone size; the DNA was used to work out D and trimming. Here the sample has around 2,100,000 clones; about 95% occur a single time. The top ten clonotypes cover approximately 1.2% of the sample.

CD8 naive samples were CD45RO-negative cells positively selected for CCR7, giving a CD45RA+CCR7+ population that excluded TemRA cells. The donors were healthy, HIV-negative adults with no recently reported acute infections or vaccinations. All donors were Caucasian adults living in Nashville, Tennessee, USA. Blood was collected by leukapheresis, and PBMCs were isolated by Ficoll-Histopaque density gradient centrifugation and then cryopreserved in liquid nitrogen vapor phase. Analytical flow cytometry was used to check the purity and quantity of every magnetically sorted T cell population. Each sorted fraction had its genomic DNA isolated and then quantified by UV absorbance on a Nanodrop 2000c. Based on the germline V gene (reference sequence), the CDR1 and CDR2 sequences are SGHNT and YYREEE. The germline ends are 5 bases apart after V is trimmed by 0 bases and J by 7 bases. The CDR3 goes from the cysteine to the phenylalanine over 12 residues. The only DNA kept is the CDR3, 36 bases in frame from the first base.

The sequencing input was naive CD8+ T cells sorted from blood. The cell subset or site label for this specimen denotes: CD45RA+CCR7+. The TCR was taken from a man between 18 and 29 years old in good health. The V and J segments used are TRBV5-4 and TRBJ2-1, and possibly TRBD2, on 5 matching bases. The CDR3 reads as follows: CASSLGGNEQFF. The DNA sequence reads TGTGCCAGCAGCTTGGGAGGGAATGAGCAGTTCTTC.